The T cell receptor (beta chain) described here comes from a study of blood T cell repertoires in COVID-19. Study-wide background: Samples came from the United States, Italy and Spain, spanning acute and convalescent COVID-19. The analysed material was cDNA or gDNA that came from T cells, B-cell-depleted T cells, or PBMCs.

This clone has a single count. Original data processing: Amplified reference gene primers provided the basis for estimating nucleated cell counts. Produced via immunoSEQ multiplex PCR; TCRdb's table is partial and in-frame only. Clonal size and the V and J genes are those of that table, whereas D and trimming came from the DNA. The table has approximately 50,000 clones, 90% to 95% seen once; the top ten hold about 3%. The specimen sequenced was peripheral blood. The TCR comes from a human donor in a cohort sampled during active COVID-19.

Written as DNA, the CDR3 is TGTGCCAGCACCCCCCGGCCGGGGGCTGGAAACACCATATATTTT. Translation: CASTPRPGAGNTIYF. This chain joins TRBV2 and TRBJ1-3; tentative D call: TRBD1 (5 bases). Trimming removed 7 bases at V and 2 bases at J, with 15 bases between. The V gene's germline CDR1 is SNHLY and CDR2 FYNNEI. The CDR3 extends over 15 amino acids.